This TCR beta chain was sequenced during a study of T cell repertoires in cytomegalovirus infection. This clonotype was found a few times. The antigen is not known. TCRdb fed the reads into MiXCR, producing one record per CDR3 protein. The table has about 770,000 distinct CDR3 sequences, 25% to 35% seen once. The junction had 8 bases not matched to a gene; V was cut back by 6 bases and J by 4 bases. The CDR3 sequence is 16 residues long. Here the sequenced sample was cultured CD8+ T cells from PBMCs, taken from culture after CMV antigen stimulation. The genes are TRBV12-3 or TRBV12-4 and TRBJ2-1; 11 nucleotides agree with TRBD2. The sequence derives from a human donor in good health (CMV status not recorded). Some clones in this sample may be carry-over from other donors' samples. CDR3 nucleotides: TGTGCCAGCAGCGACGCGACTAGCGGGGCATACAATGAGCAGTTCTTC. Translated, it gives CASSDATSGAYNEQFF.